The 23 T cell receptor beta chains presented below share a single source sample, sequenced in a study of human T cells and chemical hapten exposure. Indicated time point: patch test 2, 6 weeks after DPC sensitization. As to treatment: therapeutic diphenylcyclopropenone sensitization with weekly scalp DPC. A single record per CDR3 protein comes from TCRdb applying MiXCR to the RACE reads. The sample yields about 94,000 distinct CDR3 sequences, roughly a tenth seen once. The sequencing used whole blood, collected in connection with sensitization to the hapten diphenylcyclopropenone (DPC). These receptors came from a woman aged 40 to 55 with alopecia areata. Some clones in this sample may be carry-over from other donors' samples.

The chain uses TRBV5-1 and TRBJ2-1; 10 bases are shared with TRBD2. Germline trimming cut 2 bases from V and 5 bases from J; bases unmatched to any gene: 7. The CDR3 sequence is 16 residues long. Germline loops: CDR1 SGHRS, CDR2 YFSETQ. CDR3 DNA: TGCGCCAGCAGCTTCGAACTAGCGGGGAAAAACAATGAGCAGTTCTTC. This gives the protein CASSFELAGKNNEQFF. Full variable domain (missing parts from reference TRBV5-1 and TRBJ2-1): KAGVTQTPRYLIKTRGQQVTLSCSPISGHRSVSWYQQTPGQGLQFLFEYFSETQRNKGNFPGRFSGRQFSNSRSEMNVSTLELGDSALYLCASSFELAGKNNEQFFGPGTRLTVL.

This clonotype was counted at least ten times. Written as DNA, the CDR3 is TGTGCCAGCAGCTTAGCCGACTGGTTGTCCACCGGGGAGCTGTTTTTT. Its protein is CASSLADWLSTGELFF. The chain couples TRBV7-4 to TRBJ2-2, with D uncertain. V was clipped by 0 bases and J by 4 bases, with 12 bases between them. This CDR3 region has 16 residues. Germline CDR1 reads SGHVT; CDR2 reads SQSDAQ.

This clonotype occurred a few times. The V call is TRBV5-1, the J call TRBJ1-2; D is uncertain. The CDR3 covers 15 residues. Germline-derived CDR1 and CDR2 are SGHRS and YFSETQ. The ends were cut back, 4 bases at V and 2 bases at J, with 15 bases in the middle. CDR3 DNA sequence: TGCGCCAGCAGCCCGACCGGCGGGCAAAACTATGGCTACACCTTC. Residues: CASSPTGGQNYGYTF.

This sequence joins TRBV11-2 and TRBJ2-3; 7 bases fit TRBD1. Germline V gene sequence: CDR1 SGHAT, CDR2 FQNNGV. V dropped 5 bases and J dropped 4; count of bases not matched to a gene: 6. The CDR3 consists of 14 residues. In DNA, the CDR3 is TGTGCCAGCAGCCCATGGACAGGCCCAGATACGCAGTATTTT. Its protein product is CASSPWTGPDTQYF. The entire variable domain, with the rest obtained from reference TRBV11-2 and TRBJ2-3, is as follows: EAGVAQSPRYKIIEKRQSVAFWCNPISGHATLYWYQQILGQGPKLLIQFQNNGVVDDSQLPKDRFSAERLKGVDSTLKIQPAKLEDSAVYLCASSPWTGPDTQYFGPGTRLTVL.

In this sample, this clonotype turned up a few times. The V call is TRBV11-3, the J call TRBJ2-1, with unresolved D. Germline V lookup: CDR1 SGHNT, CDR2 YENEEA. V lost 5 bases, J lost 3 bases, and 14 bases lay in between. CDR3 length: 15 amino acids. The CDR3 region is CASSPERSDYNEQFF. The CDR3, as DNA: TGTGCCAGCAGCCCCGAACGTTCCGACTACAATGAGCAGTTCTTC.

This clonotype appeared many times. This rearrangement joins TRBV29-1 to TRBJ1-2; D is unresolved. CDR1 is SQVTM and CDR2 is ANQGSEA in the germline V gene. The CDR3 sequence is 13 residues long. V was clipped by 5 bases and J by 5 bases, with 15 bases between them. CDR3 protein: CSVRPATVYGYTF. The CDR3 nucleotides are TGCAGCGTTCGCCCGGCAACGGTATATGGCTACACCTTC.

The J gene is TRBJ1-2, the V gene TRBV28; 9 bases are shared with TRBD1. The junction had 12 bases not matched to a gene; V was cut back by 8 bases and J by 5 bases. The germline V gene encodes CDR1 MDHEN and CDR2 SYDVKM. This CDR3 has 15 amino acids. The CDR3 sequence: CASSGTGPRGYGYTF. CDR3 sequence (DNA): TGTGCCAGCTCCGGGACAGGGCCGAGGGGGTATGGCTACACCTTC.

Many counts were recorded for this clonotype. The chain has TRBV5-1 and TRBJ2-1; 10 bases line up with TRBD2. The V segment lost 0 bases and the J segment 4 bases; nucleotides outside the gene matches: 1. CDR1 and CDR2 from the germline V gene are SGHRS and YFSETQ. CDR3 length: 15 residues. In DNA, the CDR3 is TGCGCCAGCAGCTTGGGGACTAGCGGATACAATGAGCAGTTCTTC. It specifies CASSLGTSGYNEQFF.

This clonotype has at least ten counts. CDR3 DNA: TGTGCCAGCAGCCAAGACGGCAGTAGAGAGACCCAGTACTTC. Protein product: CASSQDGSRETQYF. J is TRBJ2-5 and V is TRBV3-1; no firm D call. Germline V gene data show CDR1 as LGHDT and CDR2 as YNNKEL (reference sequence). The CDR3 is made up of 14 amino acids. Trimming left V 0 bases short and J 4 bases short, with 9 bases between.

The chain carries TRBV5-6 and TRBJ2-5, with D possibly being TRBD2 (5 bases). V lost 4 bases and J 5 bases, leaving 27 bases between the germline ends. Germline V CDR1 and CDR2: SGHDT, YYEEEE. This CDR3 is 18 amino acids long. CDR3 residues: CASSRILAMGGAAETQYF. The CDR3 region has the DNA TGTGCCAGCAGCCGCATTCTTGCTATGGGCGGAGCGGCGGAGACCCAGTACTTC. Filled out from reference TRBV5-6 and TRBJ2-5, the complete variable domain reads DAGVTQSPTHLIKTRGQQVTLRCSPKSGHDTVSWYQQALGQGPQFIFQYYEEEERQRGNFPDRFSGHQFPNYSSELNVNALLLGDSALYLCASSRILAMGGAAETQYFGPGTRLLVL.

The DNA of the CDR3 is TGTGCCAGCAGCAAAGTAGAGGGGTACGAGCAGTACTTC. This encodes CASSKVEGYEQYF. The chain employs TRBV21-1 and TRBJ2-7; TRBD1 was called by the table and not checked on the DNA. TRBV21-1 is tagged as a pseudogene. The CDR3 spans 13 residues.

The V and J genes are TRBV5-1 and TRBJ1-1; D unclear. Germline CDR1 SGHRS, CDR2 YFSETQ. V was pared by 6 bases and J by 4 bases, with 10 bases between. The CDR3 is 12 residues long. CDR3 amino acids: CASNGVGTEAFF. The CDR3 DNA sequence: TGCGCCAGCAATGGGGTGGGCACTGAAGCTTTCTTT. The variable domain in full, completed from reference TRBV5-1 and TRBJ1-1, reads KAGVTQTPRYLIKTRGQQVTLSCSPISGHRSVSWYQQTPGQGLQFLFEYFSETQRNKGNFPGRFSGRQFSNSRSEMNVSTLELGDSALYLCASNGVGTEAFFGQGTRLTVV.

The sample holds a few counts of this clonotype. This chain links TRBV12-3 or TRBV12-4 with TRBJ2-7; no definite D call. CDR3 length: 11 residues. Trimming stripped 5 bases from V and 5 bases from J, with 7 bases between. The CDR3 DNA follows: TGTGCCAGCAGTACAGTTCACGAGCAGTACTTC. Protein: CASSTVHEQYF.

This clonotype was picked up a small number of times. The chain is built from TRBV27 and TRBJ2-2; no clear D. V lost 3 bases, J lost 6 bases, and 8 bases lay in between. Germline CDR1 MNHEY, CDR2 SMNVEV (reference sequence). CDR3 length: 13 amino acids. CDR3 amino acids: CASSFYSPGELFF. The DNA for the CDR3 is TGTGCCAGCAGTTTTTATAGCCCCGGGGAGCTGTTTTTT.

This clonotype was counted only a few times. The chain combines TRBV10-3 with TRBJ2-1, with D possibly being TRBD2 (5 bases). The ends were cut back, 0 bases at V and 9 bases at J, with 6 bases in the middle. Germline CDR1 and CDR2: ENHRY and SYGVKD. This CDR3 is 12 amino acids long. The CDR3 DNA is TGTGCCATCAGTGAGTCGGGGAGTGAGCAGTTCTTC. This encodes CAISESGSEQFF.

The table lists this clonotype with many counts. The gene calls are TRBV7-9 and TRBJ2-7, with 8 bases that match TRBD1. After removal of 4 bases from V and 7 bases from J, the junction contained 3 bases not matched to a gene. The CDR3 runs 12 residues. Germline CDR1 and CDR2: SEHNR and FQNEAQ (reference sequence). CDR3 DNA sequence: TGTGCCAGCAGCTCGACAGGGGCTGAGCAGTACTTC. This codes for CASSSTGAEQYF.

This clonotype turned up a few times. The chain links TRBV9 to TRBJ2-3; weak D call: TRBD2 (6 bases). Germline V CDR1 and CDR2: SGDLS, YYNGEE. With 3 bases removed from V and 1 base from J, the gap between germline ends came to 15 bases. The CDR3 is 16 residues long. As DNA, the CDR3 is TGTGCCAGCAGCGGCGGGCGGGGCTTTGGCACAGATACGCAGTATTTT. Protein product: CASSGGRGFGTDTQYF. The whole variable domain, remainder taken from reference TRBV9 and TRBJ2-3, is DSGVTQTPKHLITATGQRVTLRCSPRSGDLSVYWYQQSLDQGLQFLIQYYNGEERAKGNILERFSAQQFPDLHSELNLSSLELGDSALYFCASSGGRGFGTDTQYFGPGTRLTVL.

This clonotype was recorded at least ten times. The chain carries TRBV6-2 or TRBV6-3 and TRBJ2-5, with a tentative D call TRBD2 (5 bases). The CDR3 is made up of 11 amino acids. The germline gives CDR1 MNHEY, CDR2 SVGEGT. V lost 6 bases and J lost 5, with 7 bases in between. The CDR3 loop reads CASSPGETQYF. In DNA form, the CDR3 reads TGTGCCAGCAGCCCGGGGGAGACCCAGTACTTC.

This clonotype was counted between two and nine times. V gene TRBV4-3 combines with J gene TRBJ2-3, with a possible D match to TRBD2 (5 bases). V lost 3 bases and J 2 bases, leaving 12 bases between the germline ends. Per the germline V gene, CDR1 is LGHNA and CDR2 is YSLEER. The CDR3 is 15 amino acids. Here the CDR3 DNA reads TGCGCCAGCAGCCATTCGGGGTTTCTCACAGATACGCAGTATTTT. It encodes CASSHSGFLTDTQYF.

This clonotype was counted ten times or more. A read error may account for a junction end that differs from germline. The chain carries TRBV3-1 and TRBJ2-7; maybe TRBD2 (5 bases). The CDR3 extends over 15 amino acids. In germline, CDR1 is LGHDT, CDR2 YNNKEL (reference sequence). DNA of the CDR3: TGTGCCAGCAGCCAAGGCGTGGGGAGCTCCGACGAGCAGTACTTC. Translated: CASSQGVGSSDEQYF.

Of note for this clonotype: A much larger clonotype is one base distant, so this may be a read error. The chain has TRBV21-1 and TRBJ2-7; the table gives TRBD2 as D, unverified against the DNA. TRBV21-1 is a recognized pseudogene. The CDR3 has 14 residues. CDR3 DNA: TGTGCCAGCAGCCCGGCTAGCGGGAACTACGAGCAGTACTTC. Protein: CASSPASGNYEQYF.

In its sample, this clonotype was seen many times. The chain combines TRBV7-9 with TRBJ2-7; D uncertain. V shed 0 bases and J shed 2 bases, with 2 bases lying between them. This CDR3 spans 12 amino acids. Germline values: CDR1 SEHNR, CDR2 FQNEAQ (reference sequence). The CDR3, as DNA: TGTGCCAGCAGCTTAGCGGCCTACGAGCAGTACTTC. It is translated as CASSLAAYEQYF. Using reference TRBV7-9 and TRBJ2-7 for the parts outside the CDR3, the full variable domain is DTGVSQNPRHKITKRGQNVTFRCDPISEHNRLYWYRQTLGQGPEFLTYFQNEAQLEKSRLLSDRFSAERPKGSFSTLEIQRTEQGDSAMYLCASSLAAYEQYFGPGTRLTVT.

Of note for this clonotype: One end of the junction is discordant with germline, which a read error may explain. V gene TRBV18 combines with J gene TRBJ2-3; D ambiguous. The CDR3 has 12 residues. Germline V CDR1 and CDR2: KGHSH, LQKENI. The CDR3 DNA reads TGTGTCAGCTCACCGAGCACAGATACGCAGTATTTT. It encodes CVSSPSTDTQYF.